This T cell receptor (beta chain) was documented in a study of blood T cells in healthy people across ages. CDR1 is SGHTA, CDR2 FQGNSA, per germline. The CDR3 loop spans 15 amino acids. V was clipped by 0 bases and J by 3 bases, with 8 bases between them. Then a second PCR, running about 7 to 11 cycles, was carried out with a sample-barcoded 5' primer and a J-beta primer mix. TCRdb independently ran MiXCR on the 5' RACE reads; one entry per CDR3 protein. The sample contains approximately 800,000 distinct CDR3 sequences, approximately 67% of which appear only once. Regarding the study as a whole: More naive CD4+ cells and higher diversity were found in long-lived than in aged donors.

As to this clonotype: What it binds is not known.

Each donor was a healthy Caucasian individual from Russia, aged roughly 6 to 95. This TCR derives from a man younger than 45 in good health. The chain uses TRBV7-2 and TRBJ1-4; D is unresolved. Sequences were obtained from blood. The CDR3 DNA is TGTGCCAGCAGCTTAGCTGGGGAACCTAATGAAAAACTGTTTTTT. Translating gives CASSLAGEPNEKLFF.